The 17 T cell receptor beta chains below all came from one sample that was sequenced in a study of PD-1 blockade in classical Hodgkin lymphoma. Each and every patient relapsed after autologous stem cell transplantation, and patients got differing brentuximab vedotin exposure. The assay was immunoSEQ multiplex PCR, and TCRdb's table has in-frame clones only and misses some. The sample has approximately 60,000 clones; about nine tenths are singletons. Sample: peripheral blood mononuclear cells (PBMCs), taken at baseline. Source of these receptors: a human donor with classical Hodgkin lymphoma.

The gene calls are TRBV5-4 and TRBJ1-5; TRBD1 matches 8 bases. V trimming: 0 bases; J trimming: 3 bases; junction bases outside the gene matches: 5. Germline V lookup: CDR1 SGHNT, CDR2 YYREEE (reference sequence). There are 16 residues in the CDR3. CDR3 bases: TGTGCCAGCAGCTTGGGGGGACAGGCGACCAATCAGCCCCAGCATTTT. Its protein product is CASSLGGQATNQPQHF. Supplemented by reference TRBV5-4 and TRBJ1-5, the full variable domain reads ETGVTQSPTHLIKTRGQQVTLRCSSQSGHNTVSWYQQALGQGPQFIFQYYREEENGRGNFPPRFSGLQFPNYSSELNVNALELDDSALYLCASSLGGQATNQPQHFGDGTRLSIL.

The chain employs TRBV7-9 and TRBJ1-3; perhaps TRBD1 as D (5 bases). Trimming stripped 1 base from V and 4 bases from J, with 14 bases between. This CDR3 is 16 amino acids long. Germline lookup yields CDR1 SEHNR and CDR2 FQNEAQ (reference sequence). The CDR3 coding sequence is TGTGCCAGCAGCTTAGTCGCCGGGGGGAGCGGAAACACCATATATTTT. Translating it yields CASSLVAGGSGNTIYF.

This chain connects TRBV11-2 to TRBJ2-7; possible D gene TRBD1, 5 bases. The CDR3 consists of 13 residues. Germline V gives CDR1 SGHAT, CDR2 FQNNGV. The germline V and J ends were trimmed by 6 bases and 6 bases, with 15 bases remaining between them. The CDR3 sequence: CASRDTPSVEQYF. The CDR3 DNA follows: TGTGCCAGCAGGGACACCCCATCCGTCGAGCAGTACTTC.

The CDR3 bases are TGTGCCAGCAGCCCTGGAAGCGGCTACACCTTC. This encodes CASSPGSGYTF. This sequence joins TRBV11-1 and TRBJ1-2; D gene ambiguous. The length of the CDR3 is 11 residues. Germline CDR1 reads SGHAT; CDR2 reads FQDESV (reference sequence). Between the trimmed V and J ends, which lost 5 bases and 8 bases, there was a span of 9 bases.

The sample holds one count of this clone. The rearrangement links TRBV28 to TRBJ2-1; D remains unclear. V was pared by 8 bases and J by 4 bases, with 15 bases between. The germline CDR1 and CDR2 sequences are MDHEN and SYDVKM. This CDR3 region has 14 residues. Here the CDR3 reads CASRGNIGYNEQFF. As DNA, the CDR3 is TGTGCCAGCCGTGGCAACATTGGGTACAATGAGCAGTTCTTC.

The gene calls are TRBV5-6 and TRBJ1-4; D call uncertain. Germline V CDR1 and CDR2: SGHDT, YYEEEE. This CDR3 contains 14 residues. V shed 4 bases and J shed 0 bases, with 7 bases lying between them. The CDR3 here is CASSPEATNEKLFF. The CDR3 coding sequence is TGTGCCAGCAGCCCAGAGGCAACTAATGAAAAACTGTTTTTT.

The genes are TRBV6-5 and TRBJ2-7, with TRBD2 matching over 10 bases. CDR1 and CDR2 from the germline V gene are MNHEY and SVGAGI. V shed 7 bases and J 2 bases; nucleotides not matched to a gene: 2. CDR3 length: 13 amino acids. CDR3 nucleotides: TGTGCCAGCAAAAGCGGGGGGGCCTACGAGCAGTACTTC. The encoded protein is CASKSGGAYEQYF.

The chain combines TRBV30 with TRBJ2-7, with TRBD1 as a possible D gene (5 bases). V was clipped by 0 bases and J by 6 bases, with 9 bases between them. The CDR3 spans 12 residues. Germline CDR1 and CDR2: GTSNPN and SVGIG (reference sequence). The chain's CDR3 is CAWSVRGGEQYF. CDR3 coding DNA: TGTGCCTGGAGTGTAAGGGGTGGCGAGCAGTACTTC.

This chain uses TRBV30 with TRBJ1-2; D possibly corresponds to TRBD1 (5 bases). The V gene's germline CDR1 is GTSNPN and CDR2 SVGIG (reference sequence). The CDR3 loop spans 13 amino acids. With 6 bases removed from V and 6 bases from J, the gap between germline ends came to 17 bases. In nucleotides, the CDR3 is TGTGCCTGCACACATCAGGGATTGAATGGCTACACCTTC. It codes for CACTHQGLNGYTF.

This chain connects TRBV5-1 to TRBJ2-4; 9 positions match TRBD1. V was clipped by 0 bases and J by 9 bases; unmatched bases: 10. Germline-derived CDR1 and CDR2 are SGHRS and YFSETQ. This CDR3 is built from 16 residues. CDR3 nucleotide sequence: TGCGCCAGCAGCTTGGCTCAAGCCGGGACAGGGACCATTCAGTACTTC. Translating it yields CASSLAQAGTGTIQYF.

V and J are TRBV6-5 and TRBJ1-4; D not resolved. V dropped 4 bases and J dropped 12 bases, with 9 bases sitting between them. Germline V gene lookup returns CDR1 MNHEY and CDR2 SVGAGI. The CDR3 loop spans 11 amino acids. DNA of the CDR3: TGTGCCAGCAGTTTAGGATGGGAACTGTTTTTT. Its translation: CASSLGWELFF.

The V and J genes are TRBV10-1 and TRBJ2-1; TRBD1 matches 9 bases. Unmatched junction bases numbered 8, after V lost 6 bases and J lost 5 bases. Germline V gives CDR1 WNHNN, CDR2 SYGVQD (reference sequence). This CDR3 has 15 amino acids. Written as DNA, the CDR3 is TGCGCCAGCAGCCTACCGGGACAGGGAAACAATGAGCAGTTCTTC. Translated: CASSLPGQGNNEQFF.

V gene TRBV19 combines with J gene TRBJ2-2; D is perhaps TRBD1 (6 bases). V was trimmed by 6 bases and J by 3 bases, leaving 14 bases between them. The CDR3 spans 15 residues. Germline lookup yields CDR1 LNHDA and CDR2 SQIVND (reference sequence). As DNA, the CDR3 is TGTGCCAGTAGCTTCAGGGGCGTCGACACCGGGGAGCTGTTTTTT. It codes for CASSFRGVDTGELFF. Full variable domain (outside the CDR3, taken from reference TRBV19 and TRBJ2-2): DGGITQSPKYLFRKEGQNVTLSCEQNLNHDAMYWYRQDPGQGLRLIYYSQIVNDFQKGDIAEGYSVSREKKESFPLTVTSAQKNPTAFYLCASSFRGVDTGELFFGEGSRLTVL.

The sample holds a few counts of this clone. The chain employs TRBV6-6 and TRBJ1-2; 7 bases are shared with TRBD1. J was trimmed by 6 bases and V by 8 bases; bases with no gene match: 12. CDR3 length: 14 residues. CDR1 MNHNY and CDR2 SVGAGI come from the germline V gene (reference sequence). The CDR3 is CASSNTGEGDGYTF. The CDR3 region has the DNA TGTGCCAGCTCAAATACAGGGGAAGGCGATGGCTACACCTTC.

The chain uses TRBV28 and TRBJ1-1; D remains ambiguous. V was clipped by 9 bases and J by 1 base, with 18 bases between them. The CDR3 is 15 amino acids. The germline CDR1 and CDR2 sequences are MDHEN and SYDVKM. The CDR3 sequence is CASTSLGTSNTEAFF. DNA of the CDR3: TGTGCCAGTACATCCCTGGGCACCTCGAACACTGAAGCTTTCTTT.

The chain recombines TRBV10-1 with TRBJ2-1; a weak D match, TRBD1 (6 bases). CDR1 and CDR2 (germline): WNHNN, SYGVQD (reference sequence). V shed 0 bases and J shed 1 base, with 10 bases lying between them. This CDR3 has 16 amino acids. CDR3 sequence: CASSESWGPSYNEQFF. CDR3 coding DNA: TGCGCCAGCAGTGAGTCGTGGGGGCCATCCTACAATGAGCAGTTCTTC.

CDR3 DNA sequence: TGTGCCAGCAGCCTAGAATCAGGGGGTATAAACCTGAACTATGGCTACACCTTC. Its translation: CASSLESGGINLNYGYTF. The V and J genes are TRBV5-4 and TRBJ1-2, with 7 bases lining up with TRBD1. The CDR3 has 18 residues. Germline-derived CDR1 and CDR2 are SGHNT and YYREEE (reference sequence). V trimming: 4 bases; J trimming: 2 bases; junction bases outside the gene matches: 17.